This T cell receptor beta chain was recorded in a study of CD8 T cells in ankylosing spondylitis. Study-level results: Within peripheral blood, clones linked to disease were CD8+ and relatively rare. As reported, disease-linked clones showed significant enrichment in matched ankylosing spondylitis synovial fluid. Some motif variants had been reported before (in reactive arthritis synovial fluid and blood).

The authors made TCR beta libraries by quantitative 5'-RACE with molecular barcodes. MiXCR, applied by TCRdb to the 5' RACE reads, yields one record per CDR3 protein. There are under 450,000 distinct CDR3 sequences in the sample; about 20% occur only once, and over 10% lies in the top ten. The germline V gene encodes CDR1 ENHRY and CDR2 SYGVKD. The CDR3 loop spans 15 amino acids. The ends were cut back, 4 bases at V and 0 bases at J, with 12 bases in the middle. Worth noting for this clonotype: What it recognizes is unknown.

Sequencing was done on a sample of blood, either unsorted or a sorted T cell fraction (not recorded which). The chain links TRBV10-3 to TRBJ2-5; a weak D match, TRBD2 (7 bases). This sequence was found in a male donor with ankylosing spondylitis or in good health (not recorded which). DNA of the CDR3: TGTGCCATCAGTGGGGGGGGACACGACCAAGAGACCCAGTACTTC. Amino acid sequence: CAISGGGHDQETQYF.